The TCR beta chain described here comes from a study of pediatric ulcerative colitis. A note on this clone: Its target is unknown.

Sequencing was at survey level. Produced via immunoSEQ multiplex PCR; TCRdb's table is partial and in-frame only. The table has 25,000 to 35,000 clones, roughly four fifths seen once; the top ten hold over 3.5%. Study observations and caveats: A couple of rectal clonotypes were found only in ulcerative colitis patients, all of them. A couple of patients had blood samples with substantially reduced template counts. Acute severe colitis showed lower rectal diversity from clonal expansions.

This receptor was identified in a boy aged 5 to 17 with severe ulcerative colitis. The sequenced sample consisted of blood.

The CDR3 spells CASSYSLDHEQYF. CDR3 bases: TGTGCCAGCAGTTACTCGCTCGATCACGAGCAGTACTTC. V is TRBV6-5 and J is TRBJ2-7; unclear D gene. Trimming removed 0 bases at V and 5 bases at J, with 8 bases between. The CDR3 runs 13 residues. Germline CDR1 MNHEY, CDR2 SVGAGI.